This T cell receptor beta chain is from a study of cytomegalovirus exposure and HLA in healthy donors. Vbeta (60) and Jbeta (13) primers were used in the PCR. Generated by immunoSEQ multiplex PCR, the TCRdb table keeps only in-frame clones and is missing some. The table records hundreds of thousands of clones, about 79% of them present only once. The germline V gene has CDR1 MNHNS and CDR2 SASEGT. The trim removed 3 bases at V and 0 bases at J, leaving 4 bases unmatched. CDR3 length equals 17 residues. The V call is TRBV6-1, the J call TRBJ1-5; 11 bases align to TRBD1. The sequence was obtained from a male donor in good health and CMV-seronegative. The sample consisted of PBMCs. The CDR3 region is CASSDTGTGGSNQPQHF. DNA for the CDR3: TGTGCCAGCAGTGACACCGGGACAGGGGGTAGCAATCAGCCCCAGCATTTT.